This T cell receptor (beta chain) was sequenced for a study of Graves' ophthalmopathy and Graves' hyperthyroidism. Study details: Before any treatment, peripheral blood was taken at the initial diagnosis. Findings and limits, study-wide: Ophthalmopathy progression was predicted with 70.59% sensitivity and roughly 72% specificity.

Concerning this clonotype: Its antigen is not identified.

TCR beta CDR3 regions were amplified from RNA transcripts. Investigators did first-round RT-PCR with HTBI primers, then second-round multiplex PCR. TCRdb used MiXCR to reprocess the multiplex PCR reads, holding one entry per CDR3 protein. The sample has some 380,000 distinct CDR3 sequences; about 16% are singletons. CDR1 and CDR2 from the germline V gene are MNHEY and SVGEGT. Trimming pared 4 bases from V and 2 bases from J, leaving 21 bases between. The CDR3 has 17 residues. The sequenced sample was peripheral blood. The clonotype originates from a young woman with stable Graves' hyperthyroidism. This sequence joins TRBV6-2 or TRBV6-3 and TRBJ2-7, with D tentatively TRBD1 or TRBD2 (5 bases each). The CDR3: CASSSPAHGASAYEQYF. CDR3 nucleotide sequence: TGTGCCAGCAGTTCTCCTGCCCACGGGGCGTCGGCCTACGAGCAGTACTTC.